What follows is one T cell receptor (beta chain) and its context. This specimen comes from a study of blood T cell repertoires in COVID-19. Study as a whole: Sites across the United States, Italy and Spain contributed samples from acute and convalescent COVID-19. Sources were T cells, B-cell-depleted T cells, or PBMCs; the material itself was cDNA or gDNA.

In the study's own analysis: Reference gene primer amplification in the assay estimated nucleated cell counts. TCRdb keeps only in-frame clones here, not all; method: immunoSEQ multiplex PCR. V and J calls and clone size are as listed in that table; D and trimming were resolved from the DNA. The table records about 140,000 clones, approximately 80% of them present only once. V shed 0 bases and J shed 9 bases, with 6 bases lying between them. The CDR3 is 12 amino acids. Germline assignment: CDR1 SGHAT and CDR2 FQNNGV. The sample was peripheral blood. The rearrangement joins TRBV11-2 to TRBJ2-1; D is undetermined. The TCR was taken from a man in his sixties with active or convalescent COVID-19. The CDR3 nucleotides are TGTGCCAGCAGCTTAGATCTCGGTGAGCAGTTCTTC. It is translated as CASSLDLGEQFF.